These 30 T cell receptor beta chains were sequenced from one sample in a study of blood T cell repertoires in COVID-19. The method was immunoSEQ multiplex PCR; TCRdb's version includes in-frame clones alone and lacks a portion of them. Among under 200,000 clones listed, about 85% were seen once. Sequencing was performed on peripheral blood. These receptors were obtained from a man between 60 and 75 years old with active or convalescent COVID-19.

The rearrangement links TRBV6-5 to TRBJ1-2, with a tentative D call TRBD1 (6 bases). The germline V gene encodes CDR1 MNHEY and CDR2 SVGAGI. Trimming took off 6 bases at V and 10 bases at J, with 18 bases between the two ends. The CDR3 covers 13 residues. The CDR3 DNA reads as TGTGCCAGCAGAGACTGGACAGCTCATGACTACACCTTC. It translates to CASRDWTAHDYTF.

V gene TRBV3-1 (or the pseudogene TRBV3-2) combines with J gene TRBJ2-3; 8 bases map to TRBD2. The CDR3 totals 17 residues. CDR1 and CDR2 (germline): LGHDT, YNNKEL (reference sequence). Unmatched junction bases numbered 10, after V lost 4 bases and J lost 1 base. This chain's CDR3 is CASSPQTSETGTDTQYF. CDR3 DNA sequence: TGTGCCAGCAGCCCTCAGACTAGCGAGACTGGCACAGATACGCAGTATTTT.

V gene TRBV5-6 combines with J gene TRBJ2-7; TRBD1 might be the D (6 bases). This CDR3 contains 14 residues. Trimming removed 4 bases from V and 1 base from J, with 12 bases in between. Germline V CDR1 and CDR2: SGHDT, YYEEEE. CDR3 protein: CASSVDRKSYEQYF. DNA for the CDR3: TGTGCCAGCAGCGTTGACAGGAAATCCTACGAGCAGTACTTC.

The chain couples TRBV6-5 to TRBJ1-5; D is undetermined. The length of the CDR3 is 15 residues. In germline, CDR1 is MNHEY, CDR2 SVGAGI. V shed 0 bases and J shed 5 bases, with 11 bases lying between them. The CDR3 nucleotides read TGTGCCAGCAGTTACTCGGCAACAGTCGATCAGCCCCAGCATTTT. Translated, it gives CASSYSATVDQPQHF.

The rearrangement links TRBV2 to TRBJ1-3; D unclear. The germline V gene has CDR1 SNHLY and CDR2 FYNNEI. The CDR3 covers 15 residues. Trimming stripped 4 bases from V and 2 bases from J, with 12 bases between. The CDR3 spells CASSVTGSTGNTIYF. The CDR3 DNA follows: TGTGCCAGCAGTGTTACGGGTAGTACTGGAAACACCATATATTTT.

This chain connects TRBV30 to TRBJ1-6, with 9 bases aligning to TRBD1. With V trimmed by 0 bases and J by 7 bases, 10 bases remained unmatched. Germline V gene data show CDR1 as GTSNPN and CDR2 as SVGIG (reference sequence). The CDR3 extends over 17 amino acids. The CDR3 nucleotides are TGTGCCTGGAGTGTACGTTTTCTCGGGACAGGGAATTCACCCCTCCACTTT. Encoded protein: CAWSVRFLGTGNSPLHF.

The gene calls are TRBV19 and TRBJ1-2; D possibly corresponds to TRBD1 (5 bases). This CDR3 is 15 amino acids long. Germline V gene sequence: CDR1 LNHDA, CDR2 SQIVND (reference sequence). Trimming left V 7 bases short and J 0 bases short, with 15 bases between. CDR3 in DNA: TGTGCCAGTACCCCCGACAGCCTCTCTAACTATGGCTACACCTTC. It encodes CASTPDSLSNYGYTF.

The chain couples TRBV21-1 to TRBJ2-6; the D call TRBD1 from the table was never checked on the DNA. TRBV21-1 is classified as a pseudogene. The CDR3 totals 22 residues. CDR3 coding DNA: TGTGCCAGCAGCAAACCCACATCGGCGGGACAGCGAAAAGCTCCTGGGGCCAACGTCCTGACTTTC. This encodes CASSKPTSAGQRKAPGANVLTF.

V is TRBV30 and J is TRBJ1-3; TRBD1 is a possible D gene (6 bases). The CDR3 is 13 residues long. CDR1 and CDR2 from the germline V gene are GTSNPN and SVGIG (reference sequence). V was trimmed by 2 bases and J by 5 bases, leaving 10 bases between them. The CDR3 coding sequence is TGTGCCTGGAGTACACAGGGCAGAAACACCATATATTTT. It codes for CAWSTQGRNTIYF. Full variable domain (missing parts from reference TRBV30 and TRBJ1-3): SQTIHQWPATLVQPVGSPLSLECTVEGTSNPNLYWYRQAAGRGLQLLFYSVGIGQISSEVPQNLSASRPQDRQFILSSKKLLLSDSGFYLCAWSTQGRNTIYFGEGSWLTVV.

This chain connects TRBV12-3 or TRBV12-4 to TRBJ1-1; D not resolved. Trimming shortened V by 2 bases and J by 10 bases, and 8 bases separated the two germline ends. CDR3 length equals 11 residues. CDR3 residues: CASSLSSAAFF. The CDR3 nucleotides read TGTGCCAGCAGTTTAAGCAGCGCAGCTTTCTTT.

This clone was detected only once. The gene calls are TRBV19 and TRBJ1-6, with 7 bases identical to TRBD1. CDR3 length: 14 residues. Germline lookup yields CDR1 LNHDA and CDR2 SQIVND (reference sequence). V was clipped by 3 bases and J by 7 bases; unmatched bases: 3. CDR3 region: CASSMTGNNSPLHF. CDR3 in DNA: TGTGCCAGTAGTATGACAGGGAACAATTCACCCCTCCACTTT.

This sequence joins TRBV7-8 and TRBJ2-2; no definite D call. The V end was cut by 0 bases, the J end by 1 base, with 6 bases between. The CDR3 runs to 15 residues. CDR1 SGHVS and CDR2 FQNEAQ come from the germline V gene. CDR3 region: CASSLARLNTGELFF. The CDR3 DNA is TGTGCCAGCAGCTTAGCCAGGCTGAACACCGGGGAGCTGTTTTTT.

The chain recombines TRBV23-1 with TRBJ1-5; the match to TRBD1 covers 10 bases. TRBV23-1 is placed among ORFs of uncertain function. This CDR3 spans 14 amino acids. The V gene end was trimmed by 7 bases and the J gene end by 3 bases; junction bases not matched to a gene: 3. The CDR3 sequence: CASKTGGNNQPQHF. CDR3 nucleotides: TGCGCCAGCAAGACAGGGGGCAACAATCAGCCCCAGCATTTT.

The CDR3 spells CASSPDRGSEAFF. The DNA for the CDR3 is TGTGCCAGCAGCCCCGACAGGGGTAGTGAAGCTTTCTTT. The gene calls are TRBV3-1 (or the pseudogene TRBV3-2) and TRBJ1-1; 8 bases are a match to TRBD1. Germline V gene lookup returns CDR1 LGHDT and CDR2 YNNKEL (reference sequence). The CDR3 length is 13 residues. V lost 4 bases, J lost 7 bases, and 5 bases stayed unmatched.

The chain carries TRBV11-2 and TRBJ2-3; D is ambiguous. The germline CDR1 and CDR2 sequences are SGHAT and FQNNGV. V lost 0 bases and J lost 9, with 13 bases in between. This CDR3 is built from 14 residues. In DNA, the CDR3 is TGTGCCAGCAGCTTAGATCGTGTGGCCACCACGCAGTATTTT. Its protein is CASSLDRVATTQYF.

This clone was counted a single time. The V call is TRBV11-3, the J call TRBJ2-3; 13 positions agree with TRBD2. Germline CDR1 reads SGHNT; CDR2 reads YENEEA. The CDR3 has 20 amino acids. V lost 1 base and J lost 1; bases outside the gene matches: 11. This chain's CDR3 is CASSLGSTSGGRSGTDTQYF. The CDR3 DNA follows: TGTGCCAGCAGCTTAGGATCGACTAGCGGGGGGCGAAGCGGCACAGATACGCAGTATTTT.

This rearrangement joins TRBV3-1 (or the pseudogene TRBV3-2) to TRBJ2-5; 7 bases map to TRBD2. CDR3 length equals 14 residues. Looked up from germline, CDR1 is LGHDT and CDR2 is YNNKEL (reference sequence). With V trimmed by 8 bases and J by 5 bases, 11 bases remained unmatched. In nucleotides, the CDR3 is TGTGCCAGCGGCGGGAGTAGCGAAGGGGAGACCCAGTACTTC. Its protein is CASGGSSEGETQYF.

J is TRBJ2-1 and V is TRBV15, with D possibly matching TRBD1 (6 bases). V was clipped by 0 bases and J by 15 bases, with 12 bases between them. CDR3 length equals 12 residues. Per the germline V gene, CDR1 is LNHNV and CDR2 is YYDKDF (reference sequence). The CDR3 is CATSRDRGRTFF. CDR3 bases: TGTGCCACCAGCAGAGACAGGGGTCGAACGTTCTTC. Supplemented by reference TRBV15 and TRBJ2-1, the full variable domain reads DAMVIQNPRYQVTQFGKPVTLSCSQTLNHNVMYWYQQKSSQAPKLLFHYYDKDFNNEADTPDNFQSRRPNTSFCFLDIRSPGLGDTAMYLCATSRDRGRTFFGPGTRLTVL.

The chain links TRBV4-2 to TRBJ2-3; 10 bases are shared with TRBD2. Germline trimming cut 5 bases from V and 4 bases from J; bases unmatched to any gene: 6. The length of the CDR3 is 15 residues. CDR1 and CDR2 from the germline V gene are LGHNA and YNFKEQ. The CDR3 here is CASSSSGGAADTQYF. The CDR3 bases are TGTGCCAGCAGCTCAAGCGGGGGGGCCGCAGATACGCAGTATTTT.

This sequence joins TRBV20-1 and TRBJ2-2, with TRBD1 matching 9 bases. The V and J ends lost 3 bases and 3 bases, in that order; junction bases with no gene match: 2. The CDR3 runs 14 residues. Germline assignment: CDR1 DFQATT and CDR2 SNEGSKA (reference sequence). In nucleotides, the CDR3 is TGCAGTGCTAGTGGACAGGGGTACACCGGGGAGCTGTTTTTT. Translation: CSASGQGYTGELFF.

This chain uses TRBV19 with TRBJ1-3, with TRBD1 matching 7 bases. Germline V CDR1 and CDR2: LNHDA, SQIVND (reference sequence). The CDR3 length is 15 residues. The trim removed 6 bases at V and 0 bases at J, leaving 5 bases unmatched. The CDR3 DNA sequence: TGTGCCAGTAGCTTAGGGACAGACTCTGGAAACACCATATATTTT. This encodes CASSLGTDSGNTIYF.

The chain combines TRBV7-2 with TRBJ2-1, with TRBD2 matching 10 bases. V trimming: 8 bases; J trimming: 7 bases; junction bases outside the gene matches: 8. The germline CDR1 and CDR2 sequences are SGHTA and FQGNSA. The CDR3 sequence is 14 residues long. CDR3: CASQALAGVNEQFF. CDR3 sequence (DNA): TGTGCCAGCCAAGCGCTAGCGGGGGTGAATGAGCAGTTCTTC.

The gene calls are TRBV5-6 and TRBJ1-3, with unresolved D. The germline V and J ends were trimmed by 0 bases and 4 bases, with 11 bases remaining between them. Germline-derived CDR1 and CDR2 are SGHDT and YYEEEE. CDR3 length: 15 residues. The CDR3 loop is CASSLDWGAGNTIYF. The CDR3 DNA follows: TGTGCCAGCAGCTTGGATTGGGGAGCCGGAAACACCATATATTTT.

CDR3 loop: CASSPSGLDGELFF. Here the CDR3 DNA reads TGTGCCAGCAGCCCCTCGGGACTTGACGGGGAGCTGTTTTTT. V is TRBV9 and J is TRBJ2-2; D perhaps matches TRBD2 (6 bases). This CDR3 spans 14 amino acids. Germline lookup yields CDR1 SGDLS and CDR2 YYNGEE. Trimming took 4 bases from V and 7 from J, leaving 14 bases between them.

This clone turned up a few times. The DNA of the CDR3 is TGCGCCAGCAGCTTGTCAACAGGGACCCGAGGGACCCAGTACTTC. Protein sequence: CASSLSTGTRGTQYF. The chain uses TRBV5-1 and TRBJ2-5, with a tentative D call TRBD1 (6 bases). Trimming took 1 base from V and 7 from J, leaving 17 bases between them. CDR3 size: 15 residues. The germline CDR1 and CDR2 sequences are SGHRS and YFSETQ. Full variable domain (remainder filled in from reference TRBV5-1 and TRBJ2-5): KAGVTQTPRYLIKTRGQQVTLSCSPISGHRSVSWYQQTPGQGLQFLFEYFSETQRNKGNFPGRFSGRQFSNSRSEMNVSTLELGDSALYLCASSLSTGTRGTQYFGPGTRLLVL.

The gene calls are TRBV6-1 and TRBJ1-5, with 8 bases fitting TRBD1. Germline trimming cut 0 bases from V and 4 bases from J; bases unmatched to any gene: 5. The CDR3 totals 16 residues. Per germline, CDR1 MNHNS and CDR2 SASEGT. The CDR3 sequence is CASSEALGQANQPQHF. In DNA, the CDR3 is TGTGCCAGCAGTGAAGCCTTGGGACAGGCAAATCAGCCCCAGCATTTT.

The chain couples TRBV23-1 to TRBJ1-2, with D tentatively TRBD1 (5 bases). TRBV23-1 is annotated as an ORF whose role is uncertain. There are 16 residues in the CDR3. V was cut by 0 bases and J by 4 bases, with 15 bases left in between. CDR3 DNA: TGCGCCAGCAGTCAATCGAAAGCCCAGGGATCCTATGGCTACACCTTC. As protein: CASSQSKAQGSYGYTF.

The chain employs TRBV3-1 (or the pseudogene TRBV3-2) and TRBJ1-2; 8 bases match TRBD1. The germline CDR1 and CDR2 sequences are LGHDT and YNNKEL (reference sequence). The CDR3 contains 15 residues. The J segment lost 8 bases and the V segment lost 4 bases, leaving 12 bases of the junction unmatched. CDR3 nucleotides: TGTGCCAGCAGCCTTCGTGGACAGGGTGTTGACGGCTACACCTTC. Amino acid sequence: CASSLRGQGVDGYTF.

J is TRBJ2-3 and V is TRBV10-1, with D perhaps matching TRBD2 (6 bases). This CDR3 spans 12 amino acids. V lost 5 bases to trimming and J lost 8 bases, with 11 bases between them. Looked up from germline, CDR1 is WNHNN and CDR2 is SYGVQD (reference sequence). CDR3: CASSPGVFTQYF. CDR3 coding DNA: TGCGCCAGCAGTCCGGGGGTATTTACGCAGTATTTT.

This chain uses TRBV18 with TRBJ2-3; 12 positions agree with TRBD2. CDR3 length: 16 amino acids. The germline V gene has CDR1 KGHSH and CDR2 LQKENI. The V and J ends lost 6 bases and 4 bases, in that order; junction bases with no gene match: 8. The CDR3 here is CASSRGLAGISDTQYF. For the CDR3, the DNA is TGTGCCAGCTCCCGTGGACTAGCGGGGATTTCAGATACGCAGTATTTT. Using reference TRBV18 and TRBJ2-3 for the parts outside the CDR3, the full variable domain is NAGVMQNPRHLVRRRGQEARLRCSPMKGHSHVYWYRQLPEEGLKFMVYLQKENIIDESGMPKERFSAEFPKEGPSILRIQQVVRGDSAAYFCASSRGLAGISDTQYFGPGTRLTVL.